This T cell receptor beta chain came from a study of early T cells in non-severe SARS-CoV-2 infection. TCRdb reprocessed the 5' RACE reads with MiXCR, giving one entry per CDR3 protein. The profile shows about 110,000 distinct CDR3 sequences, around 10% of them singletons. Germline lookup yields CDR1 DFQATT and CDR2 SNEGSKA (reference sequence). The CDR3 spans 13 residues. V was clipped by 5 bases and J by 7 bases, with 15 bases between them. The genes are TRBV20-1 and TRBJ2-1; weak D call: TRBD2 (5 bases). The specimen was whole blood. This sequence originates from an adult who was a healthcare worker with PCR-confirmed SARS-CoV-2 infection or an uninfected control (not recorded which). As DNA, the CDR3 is TGCAGTGCTCCCCCTAGGACTTGGAATGAGCAGTTCTTC. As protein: CSAPPRTWNEQFF.